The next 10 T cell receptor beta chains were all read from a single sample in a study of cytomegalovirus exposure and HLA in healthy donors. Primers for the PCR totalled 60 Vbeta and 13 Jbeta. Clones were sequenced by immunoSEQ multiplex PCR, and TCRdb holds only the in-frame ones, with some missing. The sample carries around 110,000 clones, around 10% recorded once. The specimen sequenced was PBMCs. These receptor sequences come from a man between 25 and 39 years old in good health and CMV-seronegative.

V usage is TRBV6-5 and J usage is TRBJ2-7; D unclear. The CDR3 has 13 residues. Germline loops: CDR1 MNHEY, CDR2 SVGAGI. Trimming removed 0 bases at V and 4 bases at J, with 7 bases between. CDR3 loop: CASSYSADYEQYF. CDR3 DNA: TGTGCCAGCAGTTACTCGGCAGATTACGAGCAGTACTTC.

This chain's CDR3 is CASSPPTGGTDTQYF. The CDR3 coding sequence is TGTGCCAGCTCACCACCGACAGGGGGGACAGATACGCAGTATTTT. The rearrangement links TRBV18 to TRBJ2-3; the match to TRBD1 covers 9 bases. The CDR3 totals 15 residues. Germline V CDR1 and CDR2: KGHSH, LQKENI. The J segment lost 3 bases and the V segment lost 0 bases, leaving 1 base of the junction unmatched.

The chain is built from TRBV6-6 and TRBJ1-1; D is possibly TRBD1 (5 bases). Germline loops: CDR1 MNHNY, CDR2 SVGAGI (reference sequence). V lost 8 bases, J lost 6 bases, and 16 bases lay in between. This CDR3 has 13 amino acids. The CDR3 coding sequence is TGTGCCAGCGGGGACTGGAGTGGTGCTGAAGCTTTCTTT. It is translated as CASGDWSGAEAFF.

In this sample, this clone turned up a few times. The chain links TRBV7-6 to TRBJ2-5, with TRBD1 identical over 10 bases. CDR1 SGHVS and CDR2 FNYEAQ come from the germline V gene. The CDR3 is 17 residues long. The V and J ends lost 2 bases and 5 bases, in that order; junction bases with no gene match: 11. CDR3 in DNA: TGTGCCAGCAGCTTATCAAGGACAGGGGGTTCGGGGGAGACCCAGTACTTC. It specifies CASSLSRTGGSGETQYF.

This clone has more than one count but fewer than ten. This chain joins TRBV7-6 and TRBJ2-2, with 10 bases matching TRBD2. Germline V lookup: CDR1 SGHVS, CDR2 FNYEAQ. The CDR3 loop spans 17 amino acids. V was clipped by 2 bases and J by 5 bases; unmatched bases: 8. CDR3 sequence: CASSLRSGGARTGELFF. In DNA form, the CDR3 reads TGTGCCAGCAGCTTAAGGAGCGGGGGGGCGAGAACCGGGGAGCTGTTTTTT.

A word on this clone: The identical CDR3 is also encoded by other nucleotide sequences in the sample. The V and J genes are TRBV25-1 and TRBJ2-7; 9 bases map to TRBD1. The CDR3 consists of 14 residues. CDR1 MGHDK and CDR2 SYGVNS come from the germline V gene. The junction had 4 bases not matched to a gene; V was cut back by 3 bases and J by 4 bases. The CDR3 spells CASSEGQGAYEQYF. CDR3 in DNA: TGTGCCAGCAGTGAGGGACAGGGAGCATACGAGCAGTACTTC.

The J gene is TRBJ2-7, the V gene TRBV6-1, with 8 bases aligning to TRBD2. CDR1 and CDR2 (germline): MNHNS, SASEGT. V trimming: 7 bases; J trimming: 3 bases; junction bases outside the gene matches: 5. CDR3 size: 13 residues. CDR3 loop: CASNLAGLYEQYF. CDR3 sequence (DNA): TGTGCCAGCAACCTAGCGGGCCTCTACGAGCAGTACTTC.

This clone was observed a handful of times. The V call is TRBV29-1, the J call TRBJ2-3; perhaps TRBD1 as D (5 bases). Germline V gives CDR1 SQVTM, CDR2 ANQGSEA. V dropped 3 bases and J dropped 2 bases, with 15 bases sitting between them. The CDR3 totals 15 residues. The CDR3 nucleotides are TGCAGCGTTGATGAACAGGCCACCTTCACAGATACGCAGTATTTT. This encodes CSVDEQATFTDTQYF.

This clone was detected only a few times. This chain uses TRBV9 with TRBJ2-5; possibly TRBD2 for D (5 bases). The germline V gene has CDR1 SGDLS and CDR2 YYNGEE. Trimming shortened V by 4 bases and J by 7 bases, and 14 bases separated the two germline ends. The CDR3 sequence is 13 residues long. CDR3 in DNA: TGTGCCAGCAGCCCCCCCCTCGGAGGGACCCAGTACTTC. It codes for CASSPPLGGTQYF.

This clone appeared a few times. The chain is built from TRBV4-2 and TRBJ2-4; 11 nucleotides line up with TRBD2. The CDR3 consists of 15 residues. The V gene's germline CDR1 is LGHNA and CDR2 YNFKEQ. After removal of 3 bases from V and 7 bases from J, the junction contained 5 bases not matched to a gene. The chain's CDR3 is CASSHSSGGGNIQYF. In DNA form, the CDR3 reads TGTGCCAGCAGCCATAGTAGCGGGGGGGGGAACATTCAGTACTTC.